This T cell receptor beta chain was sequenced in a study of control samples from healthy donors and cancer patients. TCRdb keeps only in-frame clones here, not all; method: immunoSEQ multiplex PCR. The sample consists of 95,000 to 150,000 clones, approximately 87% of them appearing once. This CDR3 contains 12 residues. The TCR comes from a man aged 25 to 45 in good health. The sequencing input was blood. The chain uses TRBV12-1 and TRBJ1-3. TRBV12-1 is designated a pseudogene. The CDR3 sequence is CASSVAGNTIYF. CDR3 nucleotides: TGTGCCAGCAGCGTTGCTGGAAACACCATATATTTT.